This TCR beta chain was obtained from a study of response to subunit inactivated influenza vaccine. Findings of the study overall: Every seasonal influenza vaccination brings in few new T cells, the authors suggested.

To note about this clonotype: Its antigen is unidentified.

TCRdb analysed the RT-PCR reads with MiXCR anew, one entry per CDR3 protein. This sample carries 600,000 to 700,000 distinct CDR3 sequences, 14% of them seen once, and the ten largest clones take 6.5% to 8%. The trim removed 2 bases at V and 10 bases at J, leaving 6 bases unmatched. The length of the CDR3 is 14 residues. Germline loops: CDR1 SGHRS, CDR2 YFSETQ. The V and J genes are TRBV5-1 and TRBJ1-6; 7 bases line up with TRBD1. Material: PBMCs from blood, obtained around two weeks before vaccination. This TCR was sampled from a man aged 50-60 years who received an inactivated influenza vaccine. The CDR3 DNA sequence: TGCGCCAGCAGCTTCGCGAACAGGGGCTCACCCCTCCACTTT. Translation gives CASSFANRGSPLHF.